Below, 15 T cell receptor beta chains from the same sample are listed, as sequenced in a study of blood T cells in healthy people across ages. With a J-beta primer mix and a sample-barcoded 5' primer, a second PCR ran about 7 to 11 cycles. TCRdb re-called the 5' RACE reads with MiXCR, one entry per CDR3 protein. The data contain 550,000 to 800,000 distinct CDR3 sequences, around 32% of them singletons. The sequenced material came from blood. Every receptor here comes from a woman of 80 years or more in good health.

This clonotype was seen only a few times. The chain has TRBV20-1 and TRBJ1-6, with 8 bases matching TRBD1. V lost 5 bases to trimming and J lost 5 bases; unmatched junction nucleotides: 8. This CDR3 contains 15 residues. CDR1 is DFQATT, CDR2 SNEGSKA, per germline (reference sequence). In nucleotides, the CDR3 is TGCAGTGCTCTTAAACAGGGACAGGATAATTCACCCCTCCACTTT. Residues: CSALKQGQDNSPLHF.

This clonotype was found many times. The V and J genes are TRBV12-3 or TRBV12-4 and TRBJ1-1, with 7 bases identical to TRBD1. CDR3 size: 14 residues. V gave up 5 bases and J gave up 1 base; unmatched junction bases: 4. This CDR3 is CASSGQDPNTEAFF. The CDR3, as DNA: TGTGCCAGCAGTGGACAGGACCCGAACACTGAAGCTTTCTTT.

This clonotype was recorded a few times. This chain joins TRBV6-5 and TRBJ1-2; TRBD1 might be the D (5 bases). CDR3 size: 15 residues. Looked up from germline, CDR1 is MNHEY and CDR2 is SVGAGI. The V gene lost 2 bases and the J gene lost 1 base, with 11 bases spanning the gap. The CDR3 region has the DNA TGTGCCAGCAGTTACGTGGGGGAGGGTAACTATGGCTACACCTTC. Amino acid sequence: CASSYVGEGNYGYTF.

In its sample, this clonotype was seen many times. V usage is TRBV4-3 and J usage is TRBJ1-5; D not resolved. V was clipped by 0 bases and J by 3 bases, with 3 bases between them. CDR1 is LGHNA and CDR2 is YSLEER in the germline V gene. The CDR3 is 13 amino acids. This CDR3 is CASSQEINQPQHF. CDR3 sequence (DNA): TGCGCCAGCAGCCAAGAAATCAATCAGCCCCAGCATTTT.

This clonotype was counted many times. The gene calls are TRBV29-1 and TRBJ2-5; D call uncertain. The CDR3 is 10 amino acids. Germline CDR1 reads SQVTM; CDR2 reads ANQGSEA. The CDR3 nucleotides are TGCAGTGCTAGACAAGAGACCCAGTACTTC. It specifies CSARQETQYF.

This clonotype was observed at least ten times. The CDR3 region is CSARVPGQGENSGANVLTF. For the CDR3, the DNA is TGCAGTGCTAGAGTCCCGGGACAGGGCGAAAACTCTGGGGCCAACGTCCTGACTTTC. This chain joins TRBV20-1 and TRBJ2-6, with TRBD1 matching 9 bases. The V gene end was trimmed by 1 base and the J gene end by 0 bases; junction bases not matched to a gene: 10. CDR3 length equals 19 residues. Germline CDR1 reads DFQATT; CDR2 reads SNEGSKA (reference sequence).

This clonotype was seen repeatedly, ten times or more. The chain recombines TRBV15 with TRBJ2-1; possibly TRBD1 for D (5 bases). CDR1 is LNHNV, CDR2 YYDKDF, per germline (reference sequence). The CDR3 is 17 residues long. The V end lost 0 bases, the J end lost 5 bases, and 17 bases lay between the germline ends. CDR3 in amino acids: CATSRDRFRVWDNEQFF. The CDR3 DNA reads TGTGCCACCAGCAGAGATCGTTTCAGGGTCTGGGACAATGAGCAGTTCTTC.

This clonotype was recorded many times. The V and J genes are TRBV20-1 and TRBJ1-2; no reliable D call. The germline V gene has CDR1 DFQATT and CDR2 SNEGSKA (reference sequence). CDR3 length equals 14 residues. V gave up 0 bases and J gave up 4 bases, with 12 bases separating them. CDR3 loop: CSARDRPWGYGYTF. CDR3 DNA: TGCAGTGCTAGAGATCGGCCCTGGGGCTATGGCTACACCTTC.

The chain is built from TRBV29-1 and TRBJ2-7, with a tentative D call TRBD2 (7 bases). V lost 7 bases, J lost 3 bases, and 13 bases lay in between. This CDR3 comprises 12 residues. Germline lookup yields CDR1 SQVTM and CDR2 ANQGSEA. The CDR3 region is CSAGGTYYEQYF. The CDR3 DNA follows: TGCAGCGCCGGGGGGACATACTACGAGCAGTACTTC.

The chain has TRBV5-1 and TRBJ1-1, with 9 bases matching TRBD1. Germline V CDR1 and CDR2: SGHRS, YFSETQ. The CDR3 is 16 amino acids. With 0 bases clipped from V and 3 bases from J, the junction kept 6 bases outside the gene matches. CDR3 residues: CASSLAGTGSYTEAFF. CDR3 DNA: TGCGCCAGCAGCTTGGCGGGGACAGGGTCGTACACTGAAGCTTTCTTT.

This clonotype has at least ten counts. This chain joins TRBV10-3 and TRBJ1-1, with 7 bases fitting TRBD1. The germline CDR1 and CDR2 sequences are ENHRY and SYGVKD. V shed 2 bases, J shed 4 bases, and the junction held 7 bases outside the gene matches. The CDR3 length is 15 residues. In DNA form, the CDR3 reads TGTGCCATCAGTGAGGGAGGGGGCGCGGGCACTGAAGCTTTCTTT. This encodes CAISEGGGAGTEAFF.

This clonotype was seen at least ten times. This chain connects TRBV20-1 to TRBJ2-5; 9 bases are shared with TRBD1. V lost 6 bases and J lost 4; bases outside the gene matches: 9. The germline V gene has CDR1 DFQATT and CDR2 SNEGSKA (reference sequence). This CDR3 has 14 amino acids. The CDR3 loop is CSANPGQGGETQYF. The CDR3 bases are TGCAGTGCGAATCCGGGACAGGGAGGAGAGACCCAGTACTTC.

This clonotype was counted many times. The V and J genes are TRBV20-1 and TRBJ2-7; 7 bases align to TRBD1. The CDR3 extends over 15 amino acids. The germline gives CDR1 DFQATT, CDR2 SNEGSKA (reference sequence). J was trimmed by 1 base and V by 3 bases; bases with no gene match: 9. In DNA form, the CDR3 reads TGCAGTGCTAGTCTACCGGGACAGTTGTCCTACGAGCAGTACTTC. This codes for CSASLPGQLSYEQYF.

J is TRBJ2-5 and V is TRBV7-2, with D perhaps matching TRBD1 or TRBD2 (6 bases each). CDR3 length equals 14 residues. Germline V gene lookup returns CDR1 SGHTA and CDR2 FQGNSA. V was shortened by 1 base and J by 5 bases, with 11 bases between the two germline ends. CDR3 loop: CASSLVRGEETQYF. CDR3 coding DNA: TGTGCCAGCAGCTTAGTTAGGGGGGAGGAGACCCAGTACTTC.

Ten or more counts support this clonotype. The J gene is TRBJ2-6, the V gene TRBV18, with D uncertain. Trimming left V 2 bases short and J 2 bases short, with 16 bases between. This CDR3 is 18 amino acids long. Germline values: CDR1 KGHSH, CDR2 LQKENI. CDR3 nucleotide sequence: TGTGCCAGCTCACCAAAGAAGGTCGATGGCGCTGGGGCCAACGTCCTGACTTTC. Residues: CASSPKKVDGAGANVLTF.